The 21 T cell receptor beta chains below all came from one sample that was sequenced in a study of T cells in Graves' hyperthyroidism and ophthalmopathy. TCR beta CDR3 sequences were amplified from RNA transcripts. The HTBI primer set drove a first-round RT-PCR of the TCR CDR3. Each CDR3 protein gets one entry after TCRdb re-called the multiplex PCR reads with MiXCR. The sample yields approximately 360,000 distinct CDR3 sequences, around a quarter seen once. Input material: blood. These receptors were obtained from a man aged 50 to 59 with Graves' hyperthyroidism.

This clonotype was counted ten times or more. This chain joins TRBV5-1 and TRBJ2-7; TRBD2 aligns across 9 bases. The CDR3 is 16 amino acids. The germline gives CDR1 SGHRS, CDR2 YFSETQ. After removal of 2 bases from V and 0 bases from J, the junction contained 6 bases not matched to a gene. For the CDR3, the DNA is TGCGCCAGCAGCTTTTCTAGCGGGGAGAGCTCCTACGAGCAGTACTTC. Its translation is CASSFSSGESSYEQYF. Variable domain in full (rest from reference TRBV5-1 and TRBJ2-7): KAGVTQTPRYLIKTRGQQVTLSCSPISGHRSVSWYQQTPGQGLQFLFEYFSETQRNKGNFPGRFSGRQFSNSRSEMNVSTLELGDSALYLCASSFSSGESSYEQYFGPGTRLTVT.

The chain couples TRBV27 to TRBJ2-5; 12 bases line up with TRBD2. Trimming took 6 bases from V and 4 from J; bases not matched to a gene: 6. This CDR3 has 15 residues. Germline CDR1 and CDR2: MNHEY and SMNVEV (reference sequence). The CDR3 loop reads CASSPTSGRTETQYF. The CDR3 DNA reads TGTGCCAGCAGCCCGACTAGCGGGAGAACAGAGACCCAGTACTTC.

V is TRBV7-2 and J is TRBJ2-7; D is ambiguous. V was clipped by 5 bases and J by 5 bases, with 7 bases between them. Germline V CDR1 and CDR2: SGHTA, FQGNSA. The CDR3 has 11 residues. The CDR3 DNA reads as TGTGCCAGCAGCGCCTTAAACGAGCAGTACTTC. It yields the protein CASSALNEQYF. The whole variable domain, filled in from reference TRBV7-2 and TRBJ2-7, reads GAGVSQSPSNKVTEKGKDVELRCDPISGHTALYWYRQSLGQGLEFLIYFQGNSAPDKSGLPSDRFSAERTGGSVSTLTIQRTQQEDSAVYLCASSALNEQYFGPGTRLTVT.

The genes are TRBV6-2 or TRBV6-3 and TRBJ1-5; weak D call: TRBD1 (6 bases). This CDR3 is 15 amino acids long. Trimming shortened V by 6 bases and J by 3 bases, and 15 bases separated the two germline ends. In germline, CDR1 is MNHEY, CDR2 SVGEGT. CDR3: CASREGEGYNQPQHF. The CDR3 DNA is TGTGCCAGCAGGGAGGGGGAAGGGTACAATCAGCCCCAGCATTTT.

This clonotype was found a few times. A much larger clone lies one base from this, so it may be a read error. The chain employs TRBV2 and TRBJ2-1; D remains unclear. The CDR3 contains 11 residues. CDR1 is SNHLY, CDR2 FYNNEI, per germline. The DNA for the CDR3 is TGTGCCAGCAGGAGATACAATGAGCAGTCCTTC. Translation: CASRRYNEQSF.

The chain uses TRBV19 and TRBJ2-4, with TRBD1 identical over 9 bases. Germline loops: CDR1 LNHDA, CDR2 SQIVND (reference sequence). J was trimmed by 15 bases and V by 5 bases; bases with no gene match: 17. This CDR3 has 15 amino acids. The CDR3 DNA follows: TGTGCCAGTAGTGGGTCGGGACAGGGTTCCTTTGTAGGGTACTTC. Protein sequence: CASSGSGQGSFVGYF.

In its sample, this clonotype was seen many times. J is TRBJ2-1 and V is TRBV5-1, with 8 bases matching TRBD2. CDR1 and CDR2 from the germline V gene are SGHRS and YFSETQ. CDR3 length: 15 amino acids. V lost 0 bases and J lost 7; bases outside the gene matches: 6. This chain's CDR3 is CASSLEVAGRNEQFF. In nucleotides, the CDR3 is TGCGCCAGCAGCTTGGAAGTAGCGGGACGAAATGAGCAGTTCTTC.

The chain employs TRBV30 and TRBJ1-4; D gene unclear. The V and J ends lost 4 bases and 4 bases respectively, with 13 bases between them. The length of the CDR3 is 14 residues. Germline CDR1 GTSNPN, CDR2 SVGIG (reference sequence). In nucleotides, the CDR3 is TGTGCCTGGACTAGAGGACTAAGTAATGAAAAACTGTTTTTT. This sequence encodes CAWTRGLSNEKLFF.

This chain links TRBV28 with TRBJ1-2; 9 bases agree with TRBD1. J was trimmed by 2 bases and V by 7 bases; bases with no gene match: 2. The CDR3 loop spans 13 amino acids. CDR1 is MDHEN, CDR2 SYDVKM, per germline. The DNA for the CDR3 is TGTGCCAGCAAGGGGACAGGGAACTATGGCTACACCTTC. Amino acids: CASKGTGNYGYTF.

This rearrangement joins TRBV5-4 to TRBJ2-7; 9 nucleotides match TRBD1. The CDR3 is made up of 15 amino acids. V was clipped by 5 bases and J by 4 bases; unmatched bases: 10. Germline-derived CDR1 and CDR2 are SGHNT and YYREEE (reference sequence). CDR3 in amino acids: CASRPSGTGLYEQYF. The CDR3, as DNA: TGTGCCAGCAGGCCTTCCGGGACAGGGCTATACGAGCAGTACTTC.

This chain links TRBV12-3 or TRBV12-4 with TRBJ2-7; D unclear. Trimming cost V 3 bases and J 3 bases, with 12 bases left between them. This CDR3 comprises 14 residues. The CDR3 DNA follows: TGTGCCAGCAGTTTGAAGGGCCCACTCTACGAGCAGTACTTC. As protein: CASSLKGPLYEQYF.

This clonotype was recorded a few times. V is TRBV4-1 and J is TRBJ1-5; D is perhaps TRBD1 (5 bases). Germline CDR1 MGHRA, CDR2 YSYEKL. V lost 0 bases and J lost 6, with 15 bases in between. CDR3 length equals 16 residues. CDR3 region: CASSQEGGGSFQPQHF. As DNA, the CDR3 is TGCGCCAGCAGCCAAGAGGGGGGAGGTAGTTTTCAGCCCCAGCATTTT.

This clonotype appeared a few times. The rearrangement links TRBV20-1 to TRBJ2-3; TRBD1 agrees at 8 bases. The CDR3 contains 16 residues. The V and J ends lost 5 bases and 2 bases, in that order; junction bases with no gene match: 12. Per germline, CDR1 DFQATT and CDR2 SNEGSKA (reference sequence). The CDR3 DNA follows: TGCAGTGCTCCTGGGACAGGCAGAAGCTCCACAGATACGCAGTATTTT. Its protein product is CSAPGTGRSSTDTQYF.

The sample holds a few counts of this clonotype. The V gene is TRBV7-8, the J gene TRBJ2-3, with 7 bases fitting TRBD2. From germline, CDR1 is SGHVS and CDR2 FQNEAQ. The CDR3 has 17 amino acids. The ends lost 8 bases at V and 0 bases at J; junction bases unmatched: 14. As DNA, the CDR3 is TGTGCCAGCGCGGACGCGGGAGTAGATCCTAGCACAGATACGCAGTATTTT. Encoded protein: CASADAGVDPSTDTQYF.

The rearrangement joins TRBV10-3 to TRBJ1-1; 9 bases fit TRBD1. This CDR3 is 14 amino acids long. Germline V gene lookup returns CDR1 ENHRY and CDR2 SYGVKD. With V trimmed by 4 bases and J by 6 bases, 6 bases remained unmatched. The CDR3 region is CAISAGTGQAEAFF. CDR3 nucleotides: TGTGCCATCAGTGCCGGGACAGGGCAAGCTGAAGCTTTCTTT.

The V gene is TRBV10-3, the J gene TRBJ2-7; no reliable D call. The CDR3 loop spans 18 amino acids. V was pared by 0 bases and J by 0 bases, with 18 bases between. The V gene's germline CDR1 is ENHRY and CDR2 SYGVKD. The CDR3 reads CAISESSPRAANSYEQYF. In DNA form, the CDR3 reads TGTGCCATCAGTGAGTCTTCCCCTAGGGCGGCGAACTCCTACGAGCAGTACTTC.

This clonotype has ten or more counts. The chain has TRBV18 and TRBJ1-1; TRBD1 matches 9 bases. V dropped 3 bases and J dropped 1; count of bases not matched to a gene: 3. The CDR3 has 15 amino acids. The V gene's germline CDR1 is KGHSH and CDR2 LQKENI. The DNA of the CDR3 is TGTGCCAGCTCACCTGGGACAGGGACGAACACTGAAGCTTTCTTT. Its translation is CASSPGTGTNTEAFF.

The J gene is TRBJ2-7, the V gene TRBV20-1, with D possibly being TRBD2 (6 bases). The DNA end favors TRBJ2-5, so the J call may be wrong. The CDR3 runs 12 residues. From germline, CDR1 is DFQATT and CDR2 SNEGSKA (reference sequence). The CDR3 spells CSASGSSETQYF. Written as DNA, the CDR3 is TGCAGTGCTAGCGGGAGCTCAGAGACCCAGTACTTC.

The sample holds a few counts of this clonotype. The chain uses TRBV2 and TRBJ2-7; 9 bases line up with TRBD2. V was clipped by 4 bases and J by 3 bases; unmatched bases: 7. The CDR3 is 15 amino acids. Germline V gene sequence: CDR1 SNHLY, CDR2 FYNNEI. The CDR3 region is CASSAGGRGVYEQYF. CDR3 DNA sequence: TGTGCCAGCAGTGCTGGCGGGAGGGGGGTCTACGAGCAGTACTTC.

The chain carries TRBV2 and TRBJ1-4; TRBD1 agrees at 8 bases. CDR3 length: 16 amino acids. Germline V gene sequence: CDR1 SNHLY, CDR2 FYNNEI. V dropped 3 bases and J dropped 7; count of bases not matched to a gene: 10. The CDR3 coding sequence is TGTGCCAGCAGTGACTCACAGGGGGAGAGTAGTGAAAAACTGTTTTTT. This sequence encodes CASSDSQGESSEKLFF.

The sample holds many counts of this clonotype. The CDR3 bases are TGTGCCAGCAGCCAAGTTACAGGGACCATCAACTACGAGCAGTACTTC. This gives the protein CASSQVTGTINYEQYF. The chain links TRBV5-5 to TRBJ2-7, with a tentative D call TRBD1 (6 bases). This CDR3 is 16 amino acids long. Trimming pared 4 bases from V and 3 bases from J, leaving 20 bases between. The germline V gene has CDR1 SGHKS and CDR2 YYEKEE (reference sequence).